This TCR beta chain is drawn from a study of STAT3 mutations in large granular lymphocyte leukemia. On the study more broadly: Roughly half the longitudinally sequenced T-LGLL patients had canonical STAT3 mutations.

Clones were sequenced by immunoSEQ multiplex PCR, and TCRdb holds only the in-frame ones, with some missing. The table has about 7,700 clones, over 70% seen once. Trimming at V came to 2 bases and at J to 8 bases, leaving 3 bases not matched to a gene. The CDR3 length is 13 residues. Germline CDR1 reads GTSNPN; CDR2 reads SVGIG (reference sequence). The sample holds a few counts of this clone. Its antigen is as yet unknown. Findings and limits, study-wide: Some patients had dominant TCR clones larger than their STAT3 mutant burden. At least one immunodominant TCR beta clonotype appeared in every T-cell large granular lymphocyte leukemia patient. Clonal expansion was inferred from other time points because no sample existed at each clone's first appearance.

The specimen was peripheral blood mononuclear cells. The clonotype originates from a woman between 40 and 55 years old with T-cell large granular lymphocyte leukemia. Some clones in this sample may be carry-over from other donors' samples. This chain links TRBV30 with TRBJ1-6; TRBD1 aligns across 7 bases. The CDR3 nucleotides are TGTGCCTGGAGTACGCAGGGGGATTCACCCCTCCACTTT. Residues: CAWSTQGDSPLHF.